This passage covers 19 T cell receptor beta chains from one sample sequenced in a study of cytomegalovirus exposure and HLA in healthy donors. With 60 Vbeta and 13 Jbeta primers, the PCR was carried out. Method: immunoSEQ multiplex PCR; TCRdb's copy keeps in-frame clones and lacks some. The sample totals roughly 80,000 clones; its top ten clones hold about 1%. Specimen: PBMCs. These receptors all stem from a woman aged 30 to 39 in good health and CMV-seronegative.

The CDR3 bases are TGCAGCGTTGACCCCCCGGGAGGGGCACGTGAGACCCAGTACTTC. It encodes CSVDPPGGARETQYF. The chain links TRBV29-1 to TRBJ2-5; 8 bases align to TRBD2. This CDR3 comprises 15 residues. The germline gives CDR1 SQVTM, CDR2 ANQGSEA. V shed 3 bases and J 5 bases; nucleotides not matched to a gene: 11.

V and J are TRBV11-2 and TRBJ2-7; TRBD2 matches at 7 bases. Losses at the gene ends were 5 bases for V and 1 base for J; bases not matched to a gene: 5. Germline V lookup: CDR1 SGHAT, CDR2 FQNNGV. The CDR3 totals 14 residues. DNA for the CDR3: TGTGCCAGCAGCGCGGGGGACGGTTCCTACGAGCAGTACTTC. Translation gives CASSAGDGSYEQYF.

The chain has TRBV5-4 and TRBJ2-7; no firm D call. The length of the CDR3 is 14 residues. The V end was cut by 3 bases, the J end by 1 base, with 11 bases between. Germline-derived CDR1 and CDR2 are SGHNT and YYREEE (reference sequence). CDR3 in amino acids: CASSSGSDSYEQYF. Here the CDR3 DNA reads TGTGCCAGCAGCTCCGGGTCGGATTCCTACGAGCAGTACTTC.

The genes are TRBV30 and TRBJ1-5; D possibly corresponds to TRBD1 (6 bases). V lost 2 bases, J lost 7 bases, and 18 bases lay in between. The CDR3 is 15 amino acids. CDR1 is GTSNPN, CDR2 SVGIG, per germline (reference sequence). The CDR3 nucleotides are TGTGCCTGGAGTCCGGGAGGGGGGGGAGGGCAGCCCCAGCATTTT. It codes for CAWSPGGGGGQPQHF.

The CDR3 bases are TGTGCCAGCAGCCAAGATGCTAGCGGGGCCTCCTACGAGCAGTACTTC. Translated, it gives CASSQDASGASYEQYF. The rearrangement links TRBV4-2 to TRBJ2-7; TRBD2 agrees at 9 bases. Germline V CDR1 and CDR2: LGHNA, YNFKEQ. With V trimmed by 0 bases and J by 0 bases, 3 bases remained unmatched. CDR3 length: 16 residues.

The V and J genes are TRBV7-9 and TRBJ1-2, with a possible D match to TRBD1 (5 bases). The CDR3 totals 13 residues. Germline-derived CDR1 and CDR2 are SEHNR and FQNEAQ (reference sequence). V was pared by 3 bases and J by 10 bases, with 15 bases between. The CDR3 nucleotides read TGTGCCAGCAGCTTTGGGGGGTCGAATGACTACACCTTC. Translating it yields CASSFGGSNDYTF.

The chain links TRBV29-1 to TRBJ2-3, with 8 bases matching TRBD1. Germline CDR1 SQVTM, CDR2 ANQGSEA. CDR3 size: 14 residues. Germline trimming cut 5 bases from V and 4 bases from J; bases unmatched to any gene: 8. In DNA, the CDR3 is TGCAGCGTTAACCCGGACAGGGTCGCAGATACGCAGTATTTT. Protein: CSVNPDRVADTQYF.

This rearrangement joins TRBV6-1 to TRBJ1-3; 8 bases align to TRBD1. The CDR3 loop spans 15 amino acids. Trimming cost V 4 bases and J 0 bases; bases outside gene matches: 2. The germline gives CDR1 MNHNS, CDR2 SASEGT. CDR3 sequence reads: CASSGTGGSGNTIYF. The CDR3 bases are TGTGCCAGCAGTGGTACAGGGGGCTCTGGAAACACCATATATTTT.

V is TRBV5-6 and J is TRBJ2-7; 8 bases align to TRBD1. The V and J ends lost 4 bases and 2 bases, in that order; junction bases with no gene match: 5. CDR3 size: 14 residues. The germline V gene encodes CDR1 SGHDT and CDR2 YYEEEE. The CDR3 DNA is TGTGCCAGCAGCGGACCGGGACAGGCCTACGAGCAGTACTTC. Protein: CASSGPGQAYEQYF.

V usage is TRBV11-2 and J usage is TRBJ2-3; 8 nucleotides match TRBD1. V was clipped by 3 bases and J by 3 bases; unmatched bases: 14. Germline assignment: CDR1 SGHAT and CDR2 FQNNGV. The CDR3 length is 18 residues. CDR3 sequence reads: CASSFPRARTGNTDTQYF. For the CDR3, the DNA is TGTGCCAGCAGCTTCCCTCGGGCCCGGACAGGGAATACAGATACGCAGTATTTT.

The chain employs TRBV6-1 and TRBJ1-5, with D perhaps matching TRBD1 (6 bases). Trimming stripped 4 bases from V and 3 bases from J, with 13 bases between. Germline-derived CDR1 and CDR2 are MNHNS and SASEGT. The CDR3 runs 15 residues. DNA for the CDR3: TGTGCCAGCAGTGGAACAACAGGGCTCAATCAGCCCCAGCATTTT. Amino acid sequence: CASSGTTGLNQPQHF.

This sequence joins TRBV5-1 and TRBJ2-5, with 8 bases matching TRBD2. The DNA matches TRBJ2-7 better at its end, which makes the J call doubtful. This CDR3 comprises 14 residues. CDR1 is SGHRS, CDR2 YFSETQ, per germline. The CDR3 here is CASSPLAEPYEQYF. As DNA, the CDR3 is TGCGCCAGCAGCCCACTAGCGGAGCCCTACGAGCAGTACTTC.

The chain's CDR3 is CASSPPSGNAYNEQFF. CDR3 DNA sequence: TGTGCCAGCTCACCACCTAGCGGGAACGCTTACAATGAGCAGTTCTTC. The chain joins TRBV18 to TRBJ2-1, with 8 bases matching TRBD2. Losses at the gene ends were 0 bases for V and 4 bases for J; bases not matched to a gene: 5. This CDR3 has 16 residues. Germline V gene lookup returns CDR1 KGHSH and CDR2 LQKENI.

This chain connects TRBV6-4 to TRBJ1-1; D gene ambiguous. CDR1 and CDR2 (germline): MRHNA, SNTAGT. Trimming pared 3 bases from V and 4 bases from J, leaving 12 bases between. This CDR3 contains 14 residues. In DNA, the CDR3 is TGTGCCAGCAGTGAGTCAGGCGGGTCCACTGAAGCTTTCTTT. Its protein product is CASSESGGSTEAFF.

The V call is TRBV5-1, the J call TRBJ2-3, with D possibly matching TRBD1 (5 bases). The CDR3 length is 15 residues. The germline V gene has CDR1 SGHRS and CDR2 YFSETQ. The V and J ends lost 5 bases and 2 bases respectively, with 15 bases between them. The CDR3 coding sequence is TGCGCCAGCAGTCATCAGGGTAGGGACACAGATACGCAGTATTTT. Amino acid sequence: CASSHQGRDTDTQYF.

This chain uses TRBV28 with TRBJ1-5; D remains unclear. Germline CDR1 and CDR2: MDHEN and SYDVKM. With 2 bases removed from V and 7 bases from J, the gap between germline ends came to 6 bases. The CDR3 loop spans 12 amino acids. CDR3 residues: CASSLVRQPQHF. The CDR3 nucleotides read TGTGCCAGCAGTTTAGTGCGACAGCCCCAGCATTTT.

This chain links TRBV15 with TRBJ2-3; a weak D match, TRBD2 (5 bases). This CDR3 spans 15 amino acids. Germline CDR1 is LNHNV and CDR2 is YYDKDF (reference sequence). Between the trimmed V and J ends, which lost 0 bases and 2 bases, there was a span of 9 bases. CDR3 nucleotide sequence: TGTGCCACCAGCAGAGATCCCGGGGTCACAGATACGCAGTATTTT. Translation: CATSRDPGVTDTQYF.

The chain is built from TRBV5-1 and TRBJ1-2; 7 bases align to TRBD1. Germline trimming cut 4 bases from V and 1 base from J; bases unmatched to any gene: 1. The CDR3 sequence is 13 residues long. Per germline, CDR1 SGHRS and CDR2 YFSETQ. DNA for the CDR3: TGCGCCAGCAGCCGGGACAGTAACTATGGCTACACCTTC. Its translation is CASSRDSNYGYTF. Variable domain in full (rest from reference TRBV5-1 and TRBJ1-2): KAGVTQTPRYLIKTRGQQVTLSCSPISGHRSVSWYQQTPGQGLQFLFEYFSETQRNKGNFPGRFSGRQFSNSRSEMNVSTLELGDSALYLCASSRDSNYGYTFGSGTRLTVV.

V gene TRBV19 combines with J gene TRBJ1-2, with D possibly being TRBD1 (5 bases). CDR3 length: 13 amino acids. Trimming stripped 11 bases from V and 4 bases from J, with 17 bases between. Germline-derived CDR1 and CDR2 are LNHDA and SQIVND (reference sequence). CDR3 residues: CASSPGVGYGYTF. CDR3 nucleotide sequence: TGTGCCTCCTCCCCGGGGGTTGGCTATGGCTACACCTTC. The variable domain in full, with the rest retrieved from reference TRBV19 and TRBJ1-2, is DGGITQSPKYLFRKEGQNVTLSCEQNLNHDAMYWYRQDPGQGLRLIYYSQIVNDFQKGDIAEGYSVSREKKESFPLTVTSAQKNPTAFYLCASSPGVGYGYTFGSGTRLTVV.